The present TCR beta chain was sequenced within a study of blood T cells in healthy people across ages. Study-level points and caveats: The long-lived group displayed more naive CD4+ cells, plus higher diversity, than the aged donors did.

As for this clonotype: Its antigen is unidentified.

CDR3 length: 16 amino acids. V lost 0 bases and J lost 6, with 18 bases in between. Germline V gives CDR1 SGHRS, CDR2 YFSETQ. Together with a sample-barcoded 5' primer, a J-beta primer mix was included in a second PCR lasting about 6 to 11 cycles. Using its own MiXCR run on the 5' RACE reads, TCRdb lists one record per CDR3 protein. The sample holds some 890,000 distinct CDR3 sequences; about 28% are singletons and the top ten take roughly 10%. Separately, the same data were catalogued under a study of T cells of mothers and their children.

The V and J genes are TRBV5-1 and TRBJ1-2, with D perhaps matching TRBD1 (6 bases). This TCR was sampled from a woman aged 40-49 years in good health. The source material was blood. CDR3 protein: CASSLVAGQTGDGYTF. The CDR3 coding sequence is TGCGCCAGCAGCTTGGTGGCGGGACAAACCGGGGATGGCTACACCTTC.